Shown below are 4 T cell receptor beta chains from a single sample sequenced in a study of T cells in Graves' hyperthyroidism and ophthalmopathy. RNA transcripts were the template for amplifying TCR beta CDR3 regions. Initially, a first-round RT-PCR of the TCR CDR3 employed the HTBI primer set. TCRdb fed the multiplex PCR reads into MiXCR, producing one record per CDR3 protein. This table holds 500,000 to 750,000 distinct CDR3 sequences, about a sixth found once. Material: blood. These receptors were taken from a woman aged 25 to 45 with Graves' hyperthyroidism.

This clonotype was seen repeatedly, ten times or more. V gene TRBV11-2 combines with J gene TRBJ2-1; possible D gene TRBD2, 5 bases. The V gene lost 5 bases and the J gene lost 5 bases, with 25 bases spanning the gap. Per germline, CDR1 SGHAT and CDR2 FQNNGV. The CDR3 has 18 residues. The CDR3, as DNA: TGTGCCAGCAGCACCCACCCAGTTGAGTCAGCGGAAAACAATGAGCAGTTCTTC. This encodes CASSTHPVESAENNEQFF.

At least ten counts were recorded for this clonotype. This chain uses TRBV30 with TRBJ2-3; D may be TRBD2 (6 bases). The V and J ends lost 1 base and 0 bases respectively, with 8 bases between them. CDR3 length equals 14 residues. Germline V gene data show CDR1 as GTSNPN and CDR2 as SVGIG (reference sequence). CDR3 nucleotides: TGTGCCTGGAGTGCGGCGGGGAGCACAGATACGCAGTATTTT. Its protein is CAWSAAGSTDTQYF.

This chain's CDR3 is CASSYPGTSGDPGQYF. The CDR3 coding sequence is TGTGCCAGCAGTTACCCCGGGACTAGCGGGGACCCAGGGCAGTACTTC. The gene calls are TRBV6-2 or TRBV6-3 and TRBJ2-7, with 13 bases that match TRBD2. Germline CDR1 is MNHEY and CDR2 is SVGEGT. The CDR3 covers 16 residues. With V trimmed by 2 bases and J by 9 bases, 10 bases remained unmatched.

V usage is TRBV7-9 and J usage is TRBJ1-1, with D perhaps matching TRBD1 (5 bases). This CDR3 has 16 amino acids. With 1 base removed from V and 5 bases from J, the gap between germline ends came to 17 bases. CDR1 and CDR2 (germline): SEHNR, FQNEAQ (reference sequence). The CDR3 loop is CASSLGEVGGRTEAFF. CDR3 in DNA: TGTGCCAGCAGCTTAGGGGAGGTGGGGGGTCGGACTGAAGCTTTCTTT. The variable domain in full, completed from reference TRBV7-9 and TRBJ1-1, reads DTGVSQNPRHKITKRGQNVTFRCDPISEHNRLYWYRQTLGQGPEFLTYFQNEAQLEKSRLLSDRFSAERPKGSFSTLEIQRTEQGDSAMYLCASSLGEVGGRTEAFFGQGTRLTVV.